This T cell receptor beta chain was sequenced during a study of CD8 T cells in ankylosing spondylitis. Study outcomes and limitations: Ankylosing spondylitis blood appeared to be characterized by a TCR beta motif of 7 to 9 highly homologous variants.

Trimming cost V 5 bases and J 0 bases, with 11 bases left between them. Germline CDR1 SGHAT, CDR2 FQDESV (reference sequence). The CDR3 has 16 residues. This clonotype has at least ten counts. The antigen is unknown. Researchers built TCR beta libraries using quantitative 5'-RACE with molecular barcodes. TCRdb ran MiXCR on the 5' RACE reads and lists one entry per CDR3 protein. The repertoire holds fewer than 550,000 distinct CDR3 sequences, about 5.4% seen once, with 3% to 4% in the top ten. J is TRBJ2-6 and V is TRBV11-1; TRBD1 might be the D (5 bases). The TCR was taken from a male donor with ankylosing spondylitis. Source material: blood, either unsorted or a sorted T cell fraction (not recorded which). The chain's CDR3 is CASSLRQFSGANVLTF. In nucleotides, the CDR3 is TGTGCCAGCAGCCTACGACAGTTCTCTGGGGCCAACGTCCTGACTTTC.